The T cell receptor (beta chain) described here comes from a study of blood T cell repertoires in COVID-19. Study-level background: Sources were T cells, B-cell-depleted T cells, or PBMCs; the material itself was cDNA or gDNA.

Followed longitudinally, the Seattle patients had been enrolled during active infection. Original handling: Amplification of reference gene primers provided the estimated nucleated cell counts. Libraries were prepared by immunoSEQ multiplex PCR; TCRdb keeps only in-frame clonotypes and omits some of them. V and J calls and clone size are as listed in that table; D and trimming were resolved from the DNA. The sample contains about 200,000 clones, around 83% of which appear only once. The trim removed 5 bases at V and 8 bases at J, leaving 3 bases unmatched. The germline gives CDR1 SGHTA, CDR2 FQGNSA. This CDR3 has 13 residues.

Material: peripheral blood. The genes are TRBV7-2 and TRBJ1-3; 10 nucleotides agree with TRBD1. This TCR came from a woman of 80 years or more with COVID-19, enrolled during active disease. For the CDR3, the DNA is TGTGCCAGCAGCGACAGGGGGCCAGACACCATATATTTT. This codes for CASSDRGPDTIYF.